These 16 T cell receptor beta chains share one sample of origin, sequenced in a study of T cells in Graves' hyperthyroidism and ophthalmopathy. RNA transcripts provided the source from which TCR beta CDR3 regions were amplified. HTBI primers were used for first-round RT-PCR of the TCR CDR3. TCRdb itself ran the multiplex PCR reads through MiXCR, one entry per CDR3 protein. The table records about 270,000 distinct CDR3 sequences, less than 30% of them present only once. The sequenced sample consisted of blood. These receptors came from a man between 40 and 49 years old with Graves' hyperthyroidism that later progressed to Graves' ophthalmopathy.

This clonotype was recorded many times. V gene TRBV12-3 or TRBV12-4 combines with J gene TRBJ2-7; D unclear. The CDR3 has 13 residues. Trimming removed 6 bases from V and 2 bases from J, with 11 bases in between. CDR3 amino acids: CASSQADPYEQYF. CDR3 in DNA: TGTGCCAGCAGCCAGGCCGATCCCTACGAGCAGTACTTC.

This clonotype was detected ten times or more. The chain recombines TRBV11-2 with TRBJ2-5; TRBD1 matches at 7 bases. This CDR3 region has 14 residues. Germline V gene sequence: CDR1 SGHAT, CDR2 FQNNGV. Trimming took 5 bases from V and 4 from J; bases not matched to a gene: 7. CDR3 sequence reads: CASSTDRVAETQYF. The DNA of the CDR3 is TGTGCCAGCAGCACCGACAGGGTCGCAGAGACCCAGTACTTC. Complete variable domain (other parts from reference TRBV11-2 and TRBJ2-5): EAGVAQSPRYKIIEKRQSVAFWCNPISGHATLYWYQQILGQGPKLLIQFQNNGVVDDSQLPKDRFSAERLKGVDSTLKIQPAKLEDSAVYLCASSTDRVAETQYFGPGTRLLVL.

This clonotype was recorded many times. This CDR3 is CSARMTGVGELFF. As DNA, the CDR3 is TGCAGTGCTAGAATGACAGGGGTCGGGGAGCTGTTTTTT. The chain couples TRBV20-1 to TRBJ2-2, with 8 bases matching TRBD1. This CDR3 has 13 amino acids. The trim removed 2 bases at V and 7 bases at J, leaving 3 bases unmatched. Germline CDR1 reads DFQATT; CDR2 reads SNEGSKA (reference sequence).

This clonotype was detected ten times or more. The CDR3 reads CASSLGHINQPQHF. The CDR3 DNA reads TGTGCCAGCAGTTTAGGACATATCAATCAGCCCCAGCATTTT. The chain uses TRBV27 and TRBJ1-5; D possibly corresponds to TRBD1 (5 bases). The CDR3 contains 14 residues. CDR1 is MNHEY, CDR2 SMNVEV, per germline (reference sequence). Trimming removed 2 bases at V and 3 bases at J, with 8 bases between.

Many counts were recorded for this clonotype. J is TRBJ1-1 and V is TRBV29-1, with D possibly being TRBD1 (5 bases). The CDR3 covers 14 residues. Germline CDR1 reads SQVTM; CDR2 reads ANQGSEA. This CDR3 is CSSGGQGGGTEAFF. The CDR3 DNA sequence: TGCAGTTCCGGCGGGCAGGGCGGGGGCACTGAAGCTTTCTTT.

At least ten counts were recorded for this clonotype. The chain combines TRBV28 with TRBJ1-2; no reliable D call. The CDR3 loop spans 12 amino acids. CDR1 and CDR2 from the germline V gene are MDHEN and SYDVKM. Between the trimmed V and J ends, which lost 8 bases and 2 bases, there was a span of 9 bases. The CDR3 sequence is CASREWNYGYTF. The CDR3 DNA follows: TGTGCCAGCCGAGAGTGGAACTATGGCTACACCTTC.

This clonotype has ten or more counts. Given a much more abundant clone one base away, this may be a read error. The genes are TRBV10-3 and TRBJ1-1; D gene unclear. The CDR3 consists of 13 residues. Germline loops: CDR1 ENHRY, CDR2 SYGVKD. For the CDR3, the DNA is TGTGCCACCGCGGACGGAATGAACACTGGAGCTTTCTTT. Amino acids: CATADGMNTGAFF.

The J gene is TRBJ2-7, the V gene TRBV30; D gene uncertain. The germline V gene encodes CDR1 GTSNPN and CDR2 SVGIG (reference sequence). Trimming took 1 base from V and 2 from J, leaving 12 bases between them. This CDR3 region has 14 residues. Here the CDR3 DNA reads TGTGCCTGGAGTGGGAGCGTTATTACCTACGAGCAGTACTTC. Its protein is CAWSGSVITYEQYF.

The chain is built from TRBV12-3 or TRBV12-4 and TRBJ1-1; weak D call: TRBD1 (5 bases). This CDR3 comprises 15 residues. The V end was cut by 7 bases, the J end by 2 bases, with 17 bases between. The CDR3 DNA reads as TGTGCCAGCACCCTAACAAGGGGAATCAACACTGAAGCTTTCTTT. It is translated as CASTLTRGINTEAFF.

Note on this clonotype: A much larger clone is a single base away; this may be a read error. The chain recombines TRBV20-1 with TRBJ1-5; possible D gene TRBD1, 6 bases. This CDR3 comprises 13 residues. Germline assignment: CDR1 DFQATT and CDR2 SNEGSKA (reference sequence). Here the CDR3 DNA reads TGCAGTGCTGGAGACTTGGGGGGCGGGCCCCAGCATTTT. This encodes CSAGDLGGGPQHF.

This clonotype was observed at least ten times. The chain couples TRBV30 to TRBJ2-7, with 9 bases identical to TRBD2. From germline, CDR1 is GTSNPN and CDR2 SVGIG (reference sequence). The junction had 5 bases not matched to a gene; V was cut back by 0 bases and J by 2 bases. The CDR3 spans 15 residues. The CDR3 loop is CAWSVAGGRPYEQYF. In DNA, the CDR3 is TGTGCCTGGAGTGTCGCGGGAGGGCGCCCCTACGAGCAGTACTTC.

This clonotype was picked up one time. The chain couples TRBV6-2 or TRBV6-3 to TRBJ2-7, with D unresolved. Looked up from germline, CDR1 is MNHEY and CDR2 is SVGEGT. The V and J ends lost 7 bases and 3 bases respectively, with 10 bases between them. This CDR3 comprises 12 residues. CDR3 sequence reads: CASMREFYEQYF. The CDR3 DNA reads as TGTGCCAGCATGAGAGAATTCTACGAGCAGTACTTC.

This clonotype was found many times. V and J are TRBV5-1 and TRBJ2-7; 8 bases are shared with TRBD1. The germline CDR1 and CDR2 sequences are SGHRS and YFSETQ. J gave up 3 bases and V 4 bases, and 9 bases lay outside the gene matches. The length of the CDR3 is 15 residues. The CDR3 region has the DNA TGCGCCAGCAGCGCCGGACAGGGTTCCATCTACGAGCAGTACTTC. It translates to CASSAGQGSIYEQYF.

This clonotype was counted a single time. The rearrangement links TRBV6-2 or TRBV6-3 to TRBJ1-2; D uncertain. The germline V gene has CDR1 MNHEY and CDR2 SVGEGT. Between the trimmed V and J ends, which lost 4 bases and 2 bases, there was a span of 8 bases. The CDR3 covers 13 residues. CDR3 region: CASSSAGNYGYTF. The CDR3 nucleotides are TGTGCCAGCAGTTCTGCAGGAAACTATGGCTACACCTTC.

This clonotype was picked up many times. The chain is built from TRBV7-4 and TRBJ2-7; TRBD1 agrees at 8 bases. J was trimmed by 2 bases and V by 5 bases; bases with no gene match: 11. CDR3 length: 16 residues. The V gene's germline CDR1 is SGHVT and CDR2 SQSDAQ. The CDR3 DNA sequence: TGTGCCAGCAGCGCCCCCGGGACAGGTCCCCCCTACGAGCAGTACTTC. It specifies CASSAPGTGPPYEQYF.

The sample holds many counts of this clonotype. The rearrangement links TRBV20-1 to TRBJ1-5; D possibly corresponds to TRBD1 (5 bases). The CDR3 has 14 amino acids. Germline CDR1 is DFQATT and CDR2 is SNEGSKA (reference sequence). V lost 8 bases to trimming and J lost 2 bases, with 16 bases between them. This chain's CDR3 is CSIGTEGGNQPQHF. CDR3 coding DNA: TGCAGTATAGGGACGGAGGGTGGCAATCAGCCCCAGCATTTT.